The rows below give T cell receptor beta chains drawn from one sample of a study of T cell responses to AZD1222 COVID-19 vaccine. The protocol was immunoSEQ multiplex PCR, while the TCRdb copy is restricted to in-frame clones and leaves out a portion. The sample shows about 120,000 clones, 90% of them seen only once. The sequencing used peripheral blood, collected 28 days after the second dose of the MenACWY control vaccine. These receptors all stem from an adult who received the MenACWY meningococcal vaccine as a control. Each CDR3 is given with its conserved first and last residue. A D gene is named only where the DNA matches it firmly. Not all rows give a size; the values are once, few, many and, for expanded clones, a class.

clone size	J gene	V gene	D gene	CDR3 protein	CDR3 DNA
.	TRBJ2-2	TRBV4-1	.	CASSQGLSNTGELFF	TGCGCCAGCAGCCAAGGACTTTCAAACACCGGGGAGCTGTTTTTT
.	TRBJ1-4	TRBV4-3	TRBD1	CASSNRDRGGSASEKLFF	TGCGCCAGCAGCAACCGGGACAGGGGGGGATCGGCATCTGAAAAACTGTTTTTT
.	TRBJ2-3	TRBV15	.	CATSTLGAGSTDTQYF	TGTGCCACCAGTACCCTGGGGGCGGGAAGCACAGATACGCAGTATTTT
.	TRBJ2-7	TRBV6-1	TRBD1	CASTSGTGTYEQYF	TGTGCCAGCACATCCGGGACAGGGACCTACGAGCAGTACTTC
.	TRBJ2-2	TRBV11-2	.	CASSLGSGELFF	TGTGCCAGCAGCCTAGGGTCCGGGGAGCTGTTTTTT
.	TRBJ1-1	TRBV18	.	CASSPPGGGLYTEAFF	TGTGCCAGCTCACCACCCGGGGGTGGCTTGTACACTGAAGCTTTCTTT
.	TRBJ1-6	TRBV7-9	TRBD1	CASSFRQGASPLHF	TGTGCCAGCAGCTTTCGACAGGGCGCTTCACCCCTCCACTTT
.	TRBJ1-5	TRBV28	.	CASSPGYSVGGSNQPQHF	TGTGCCAGCAGTCCCGGATACTCAGTAGGGGGTAGCAATCAGCCCCAGCATTTT
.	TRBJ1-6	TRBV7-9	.	CASSLGVNSPLHF	TGTGCCAGCAGCTTAGGGGTAAATTCACCCCTCCACTTT
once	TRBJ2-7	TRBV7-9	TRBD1	CASSRGATGGFEQYF	TGTGCCAGCAGCCGGGGGGCGACAGGGGGCTTCGAGCAGTACTTC
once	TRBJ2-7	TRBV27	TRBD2	CASRKEGRGLGQYF	TGTGCCAGCAGGAAGGAAGGGAGGGGCTTAGGGCAGTACTTC
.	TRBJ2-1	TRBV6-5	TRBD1	CASTPGQGNEQFF	TGTGCCAGCACCCCGGGACAGGGCAATGAGCAGTTCTTC
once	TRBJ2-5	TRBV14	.	CASSHPRWRGSETQYF	TGTGCCAGCAGCCACCCAAGGTGGAGGGGCTCTGAGACCCAGTACTTC
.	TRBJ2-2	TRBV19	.	CASSITAALTGELFF	TGTGCCAGTAGTATAACAGCAGCCTTAACCGGGGAGCTGTTTTTT
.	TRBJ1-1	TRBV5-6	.	CASSLRGRGKGAFF	TGTGCCAGCAGCTTGCGGGGACGGGGGAAAGGAGCTTTCTTT
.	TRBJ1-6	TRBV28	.	CASSLAGSYNSPLHF	TGTGCCAGCAGTTTAGCGGGTTCCTATAATTCACCCCTCCACTTT
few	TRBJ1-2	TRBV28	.	CASTRSGSGYTF	TGTGCCAGCACCCGATCGGGGAGTGGCTACACCTTC
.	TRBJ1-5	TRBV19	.	CASSIDASTPGQPQHF	TGTGCCAGTAGTATAGATGCGTCGACCCCTGGACAGCCCCAGCATTTT
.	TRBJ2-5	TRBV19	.	CARYDSPTVTQYF	TGTGCCAGATACGACAGCCCGACCGTGACCCAGTACTTC
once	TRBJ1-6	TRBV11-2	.	CASSPGGASSYNSPLHF	TGTGCCAGCAGCCCCGGGGGGGCGAGCTCCTATAATTCACCCCTCCACTTT
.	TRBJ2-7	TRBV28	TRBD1	CASSSSGTGGYEQYF	TGTGCCAGCAGTTCCTCCGGGACAGGGGGTTACGAGCAGTACTTC
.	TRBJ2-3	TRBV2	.	CASKLNTDTQYF	TGTGCCAGCAAGTTAAACACAGATACGCAGTATTTT
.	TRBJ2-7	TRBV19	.	CASSMNSAPYEQYF	TGTGCCAGTAGTATGAATAGCGCCCCCTACGAGCAGTACTTC
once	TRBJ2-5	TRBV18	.	CACSLQYGETQYF	TGTGCCTGCTCACTACAGTATGGAGAGACCCAGTACTTC
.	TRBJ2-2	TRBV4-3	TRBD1	CASSQNPSGQGYTGELFF	TGCGCCAGCAGCCAAAATCCTTCGGGACAGGGGTACACCGGGGAGCTGTTTTTT
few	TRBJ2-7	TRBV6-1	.	CASSEDQESYEQYF	TGTGCCAGCAGTGAAGATCAGGAATCCTACGAGCAGTACTTC
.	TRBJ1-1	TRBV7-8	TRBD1	CASSLDRGVNTEAFF	TGTGCCAGCAGCTTAGACAGGGGCGTAAACACTGAAGCTTTCTTT
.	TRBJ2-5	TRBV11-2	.	CASSPFGREETQYF	TGTGCCAGCAGCCCATTTGGCAGGGAAGAGACCCAGTACTTC
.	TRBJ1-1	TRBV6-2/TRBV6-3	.	CASSYAGTEAFF	TGTGCCAGCAGTTACGCGGGCACTGAAGCTTTCTTT
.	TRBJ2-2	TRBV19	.	CASSIFGLPHGELFF	TGTGCCAGTAGTATATTTGGCCTACCCCATGGGGAGCTGTTTTTT
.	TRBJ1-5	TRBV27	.	CASSLEGDQPQHF	TGTGCCAGCAGTTTAGAAGGGGACCAGCCCCAGCATTTT
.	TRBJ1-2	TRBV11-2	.	CASSLEGMNGYTF	TGTGCCAGCAGCTTAGAGGGTATGAATGGCTACACCTTC
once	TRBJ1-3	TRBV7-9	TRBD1	CASSFGGQNYGNTIYF	TGTGCCAGCAGCTTCGGGGGACAGAATTATGGAAACACCATATATTTT
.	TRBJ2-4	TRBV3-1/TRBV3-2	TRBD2	CASSQNPSSGGLAKNIQYF	TGTGCCAGCAGCCAAAACCCCAGTAGCGGGGGGCTAGCCAAAAACATTCAGTACTTC
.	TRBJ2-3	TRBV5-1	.	CASSLAGDHTDTQYF	TGCGCCAGCAGCTTGGCCGGGGACCACACAGATACGCAGTATTTT
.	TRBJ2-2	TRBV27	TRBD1	CASSRMDRAGPGELFF	TGTGCCAGCAGCCGAATGGACAGGGCTGGGCCCGGGGAGCTGTTTTTT
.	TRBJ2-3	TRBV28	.	CASWGPRGTDTQYF	TGTGCCAGCTGGGGGCCCCGGGGCACAGATACGCAGTATTTT
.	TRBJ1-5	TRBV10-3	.	CAISPEGLSGAQHF	TGTGCCATCAGTCCTGAGGGACTGAGTGGGGCCCAGCATTTT
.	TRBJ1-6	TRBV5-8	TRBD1	CASSVQGDNSPLHF	TGTGCCAGCAGCGTCCAGGGGGATAATTCACCCCTCCACTTT
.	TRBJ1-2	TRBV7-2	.	CASSSQQGGDYGYTF	TGTGCCAGCAGCTCTCAACAGGGAGGGGACTATGGCTACACCTTC